This T cell receptor beta chain comes out of a study of CD8+ T cells in alopecia areata. Study outcomes and limitations: Lesional scalp, especially alopecia totalis/universalis, showed higher clonality than normal scalp.

CDR3 size: 15 residues. The V end was cut by 2 bases, the J end by 0 bases, with 8 bases between. CDR1 is SGHTA and CDR2 is FQGNSA in the germline V gene. About this clone: Its antigen is unidentified.

Extraction and reverse transcription of RNA yielded cDNA as the sequencing template. TCRdb's table, derived via immunoSEQ multiplex PCR, lists solely in-frame clones and lacks some. This sample carries about 110,000 clones, around three fifths of them seen once, and the ten largest clones take approximately 3.1%. As to treatment: oral pan-JAK inhibitor, 5-10 mg twice daily. Isolation of CD4+ and CD8+ T cells from PBMCs was achieved by sorting. The rearrangement uses TRBV7-2 and TRBJ2-1; D not resolved. This specimen consisted of CD4+ T cells sorted from blood, obtained at week 24, from a patient treated with tofacitinib. The receptor comes from a human donor with alopecia areata. The CDR3 loop is CASSLPGSSYNEQFF. DNA for the CDR3: TGTGCCAGCAGCTTACCCGGTAGCTCCTACAATGAGCAGTTCTTC.